This paragraph reports one T cell receptor (beta chain). This was a deep-level run. The authors split each subset's genomic DNA evenly across several immunoSEQ plates. Here immunoSEQ multiplex PCR was the method, and the copy in TCRdb shows in-frame clones only, minus some. Of 550,000 to 700,000 clones in the sample, about three quarters are singletons; the top ten hold 1.5% to 2%. Every contributor of samples was a Caucasian grown-up residing in Nashville, Tennessee. This specimen belongs to a study of shared clonotypes between healthy human individuals. Study-level information: Each donor's CD4 naive and CD4 memory cells filled three plates apiece, CD8 naive two, and CD8 memory one.

Germline V gives CDR1 SGDLS, CDR2 YYNGEE. The CDR3 spans 15 residues. V shed 3 bases, J shed 6 bases, and the junction held 10 bases outside the gene matches. The rearrangement links TRBV9 to TRBJ2-7; 9 positions agree with TRBD2. The TCR was taken from a woman aged 25-40 years in good health. Source material: memory CD4+ T cells sorted from blood. Documented subset: CD45RA-negative fraction. CDR3 in amino acids: CASSAAPGLASEQYF. As DNA, the CDR3 is TGTGCCAGCAGCGCAGCTCCGGGACTAGCTTCCGAGCAGTACTTC.